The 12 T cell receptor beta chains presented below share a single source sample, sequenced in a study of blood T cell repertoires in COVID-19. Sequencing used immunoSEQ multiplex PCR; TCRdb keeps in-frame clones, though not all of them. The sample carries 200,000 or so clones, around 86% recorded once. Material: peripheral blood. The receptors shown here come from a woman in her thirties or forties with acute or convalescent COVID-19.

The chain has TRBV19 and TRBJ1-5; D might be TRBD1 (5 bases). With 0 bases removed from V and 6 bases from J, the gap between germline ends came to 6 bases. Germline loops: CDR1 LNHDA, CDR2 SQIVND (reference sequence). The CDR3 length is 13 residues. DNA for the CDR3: TGTGCCAGTAGTATAGAAAGGGGTCAGCCCCAGCATTTT. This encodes CASSIERGQPQHF.

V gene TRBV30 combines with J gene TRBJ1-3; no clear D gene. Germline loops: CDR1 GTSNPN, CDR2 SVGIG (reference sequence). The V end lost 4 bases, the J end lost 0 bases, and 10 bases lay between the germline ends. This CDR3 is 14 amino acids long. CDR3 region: CAWNAGVSGNTIYF. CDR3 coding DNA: TGTGCCTGGAACGCAGGCGTCTCTGGAAACACCATATATTTT.

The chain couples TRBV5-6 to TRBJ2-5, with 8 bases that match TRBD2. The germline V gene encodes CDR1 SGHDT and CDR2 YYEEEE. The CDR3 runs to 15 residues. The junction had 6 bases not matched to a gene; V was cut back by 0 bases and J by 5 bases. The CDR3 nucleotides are TGTGCCAGCAGCTTGGAATCCGCGGGGGGTGAGACCCAGTACTTC. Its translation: CASSLESAGGETQYF.

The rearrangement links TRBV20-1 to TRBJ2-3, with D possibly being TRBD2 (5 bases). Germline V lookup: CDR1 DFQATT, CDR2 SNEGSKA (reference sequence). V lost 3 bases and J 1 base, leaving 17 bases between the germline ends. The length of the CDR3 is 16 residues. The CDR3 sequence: CSASYGVRARTDTQYF. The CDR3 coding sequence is TGCAGTGCTAGTTACGGCGTGAGGGCCCGCACAGATACGCAGTATTTT.

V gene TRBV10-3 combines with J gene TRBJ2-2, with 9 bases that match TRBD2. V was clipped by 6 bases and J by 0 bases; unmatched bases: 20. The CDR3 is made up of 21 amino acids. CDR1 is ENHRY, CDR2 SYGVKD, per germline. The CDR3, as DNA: TGTGCCATCAGCGCCCGTTGGCTAGCGGGGAACTCACTCTCGAACACCGGGGAGCTGTTTTTT. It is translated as CAISARWLAGNSLSNTGELFF.

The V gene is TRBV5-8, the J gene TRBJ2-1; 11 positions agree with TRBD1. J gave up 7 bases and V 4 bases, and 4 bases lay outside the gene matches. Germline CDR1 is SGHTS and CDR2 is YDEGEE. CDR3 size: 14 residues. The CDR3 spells CASSMDRGRNEQFF. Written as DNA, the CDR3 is TGTGCCAGCAGCATGGACAGGGGGCGTAATGAGCAGTTCTTC.

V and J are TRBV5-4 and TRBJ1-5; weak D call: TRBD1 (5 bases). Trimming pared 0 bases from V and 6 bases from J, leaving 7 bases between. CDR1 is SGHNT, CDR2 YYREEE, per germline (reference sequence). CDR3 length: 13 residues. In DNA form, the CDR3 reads TGTGCCAGCAGCTTGGGGCAGGGTCAGCCCCAGCATTTT. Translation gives CASSLGQGQPQHF.

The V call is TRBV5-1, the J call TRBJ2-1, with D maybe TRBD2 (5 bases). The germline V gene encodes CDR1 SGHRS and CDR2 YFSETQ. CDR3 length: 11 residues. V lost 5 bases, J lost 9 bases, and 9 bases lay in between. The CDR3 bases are TGCGCCAGCAGACAACTAGGTGAGCAGTTCTTC. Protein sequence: CASRQLGEQFF.

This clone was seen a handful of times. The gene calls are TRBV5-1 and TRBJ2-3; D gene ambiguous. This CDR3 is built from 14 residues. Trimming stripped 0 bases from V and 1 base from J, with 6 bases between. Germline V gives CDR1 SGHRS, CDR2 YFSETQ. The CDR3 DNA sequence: TGCGCCAGCAGCTTGGCCGTCCGCACAGATACGCAGTATTTT. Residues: CASSLAVRTDTQYF.

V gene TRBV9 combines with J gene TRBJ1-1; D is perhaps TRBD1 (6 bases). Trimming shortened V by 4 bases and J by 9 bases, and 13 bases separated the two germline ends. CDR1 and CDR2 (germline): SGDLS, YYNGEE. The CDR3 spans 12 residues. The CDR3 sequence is CASSPDSVQAFF. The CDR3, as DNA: TGTGCCAGCAGCCCGGACAGTGTTCAAGCTTTCTTT. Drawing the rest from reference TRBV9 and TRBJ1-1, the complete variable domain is DSGVTQTPKHLITATGQRVTLRCSPRSGDLSVYWYQQSLDQGLQFLIQYYNGEERAKGNILERFSAQQFPDLHSELNLSSLELGDSALYFCASSPDSVQAFFGQGTRLTVV.

CDR3 nucleotides: TGCGCCAGCAGCTTCGTACTAGCGGGAGGCGCAGATACGCAGTATTTT. It is translated as CASSFVLAGGADTQYF. V and J are TRBV5-1 and TRBJ2-3, with 12 bases matching TRBD2. J lost 4 bases, V lost 2 bases, and 5 bases had no gene match. The CDR3 runs 16 residues. CDR1 SGHRS and CDR2 YFSETQ come from the germline V gene.

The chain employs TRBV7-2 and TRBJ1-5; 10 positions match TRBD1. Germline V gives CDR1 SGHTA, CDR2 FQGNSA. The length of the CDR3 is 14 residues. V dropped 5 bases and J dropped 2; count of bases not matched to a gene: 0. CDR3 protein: CASSGTGGNQPQHF. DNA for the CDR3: TGTGCCAGCAGCGGGACAGGGGGCAATCAGCCCCAGCATTTT.